This paragraph reports one T cell receptor beta chain. The antigen is unknown. The assay was immunoSEQ multiplex PCR, and TCRdb's table has in-frame clones only and misses some. The sample carries 95,000 to 150,000 clones, approximately 92% recorded once. These data originate in a study of T cell responses to AZD1222 COVID-19 vaccine. Study-wide results and caveats: White British ancestry dominated among donors, who included more females, and clonal diversity was possibly underestimated. An increase in Spike-specific TCR breadth and depth was observed after two AZD1222 doses.

Trimming shortened V by 0 bases and J by 10 bases, and 16 bases separated the two germline ends. Germline V gene data show CDR1 as LNHNV and CDR2 as YYDKDF (reference sequence). The CDR3 runs to 15 residues. This chain uses TRBV15 with TRBJ2-1; TRBD1 is a possible D gene (5 bases). Material: peripheral blood, obtained on day 0 of AZD1222 vaccination. The source is an adult in good health. The CDR3 protein is CATSRDLRAGNEQFF. The CDR3 bases are TGTGCCACCAGCAGAGATCTTCGGGCAGGGAACGAGCAGTTCTTC. Based on the CDR3 plus reference TRBV15 and TRBJ2-1, the full variable domain is DAMVIQNPRYQVTQFGKPVTLSCSQTLNHNVMYWYQQKSSQAPKLLFHYYDKDFNNEADTPDNFQSRRPNTSFCFLDIRSPGLGDTAMYLCATSRDLRAGNEQFFGPGTRLTVL.